The TCR beta chain under discussion was sequenced for a study of CD8 T cells in ankylosing spondylitis. Quantitative 5'-RACE was performed with molecular barcodes, and it yielded the TCR beta libraries. A single record per CDR3 protein comes from TCRdb applying MiXCR to the 5' RACE reads. The sample contains around 150,000 distinct CDR3 sequences, 40% to 50% of which appear only once. Study observations and caveats: Apparently characteristic of ankylosing spondylitis blood was a TCR beta motif (fewer than ten highly homologous variants).

As for this clonotype: Its target is not known.

This CDR3 comprises 15 residues. Germline-derived CDR1 and CDR2 are KGHSH and LQKENI. Trimming pared 0 bases from V and 1 base from J, leaving 9 bases between. V usage is TRBV18 and J usage is TRBJ1-2; a weak D match, TRBD1 (6 bases). The TCR sequence derives from a male donor with ankylosing spondylitis. The sequenced material came from synovial fluid, either unsorted or a sorted T cell fraction (not recorded which). The CDR3 protein is CASSPPNRDNYGYTF. CDR3 sequence (DNA): TGTGCCAGCTCACCACCGAACAGGGATAACTATGGCTACACCTTC.